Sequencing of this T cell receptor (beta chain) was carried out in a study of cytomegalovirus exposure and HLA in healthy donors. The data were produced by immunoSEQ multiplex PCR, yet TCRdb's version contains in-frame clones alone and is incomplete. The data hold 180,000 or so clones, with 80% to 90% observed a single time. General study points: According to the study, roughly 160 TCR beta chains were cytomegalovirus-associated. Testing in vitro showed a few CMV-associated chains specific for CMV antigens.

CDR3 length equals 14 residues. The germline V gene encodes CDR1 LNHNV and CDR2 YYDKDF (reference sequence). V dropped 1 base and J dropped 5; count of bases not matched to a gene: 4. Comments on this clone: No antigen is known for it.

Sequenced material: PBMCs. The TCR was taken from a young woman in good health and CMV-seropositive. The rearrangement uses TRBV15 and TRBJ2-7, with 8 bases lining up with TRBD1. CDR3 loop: CATSRGPTGDEQYF. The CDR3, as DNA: TGTGCCACCAGCAGAGGCCCGACAGGGGACGAGCAGTACTTC.